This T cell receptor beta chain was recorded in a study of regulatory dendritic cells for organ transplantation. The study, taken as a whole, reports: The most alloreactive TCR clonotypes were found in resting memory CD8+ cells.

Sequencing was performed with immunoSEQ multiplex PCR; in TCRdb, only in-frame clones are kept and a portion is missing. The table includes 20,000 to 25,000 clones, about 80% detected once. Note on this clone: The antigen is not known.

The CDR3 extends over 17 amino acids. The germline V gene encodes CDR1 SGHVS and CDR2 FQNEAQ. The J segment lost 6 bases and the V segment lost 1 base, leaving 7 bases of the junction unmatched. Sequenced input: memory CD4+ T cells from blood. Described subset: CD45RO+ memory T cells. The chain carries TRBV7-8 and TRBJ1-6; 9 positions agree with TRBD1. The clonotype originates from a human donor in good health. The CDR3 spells CASSLGGRGQGNSPLHF. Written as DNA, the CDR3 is TGTGCCAGCAGCTTAGGGGGTAGGGGACAGGGTAATTCACCCCTCCACTTT.